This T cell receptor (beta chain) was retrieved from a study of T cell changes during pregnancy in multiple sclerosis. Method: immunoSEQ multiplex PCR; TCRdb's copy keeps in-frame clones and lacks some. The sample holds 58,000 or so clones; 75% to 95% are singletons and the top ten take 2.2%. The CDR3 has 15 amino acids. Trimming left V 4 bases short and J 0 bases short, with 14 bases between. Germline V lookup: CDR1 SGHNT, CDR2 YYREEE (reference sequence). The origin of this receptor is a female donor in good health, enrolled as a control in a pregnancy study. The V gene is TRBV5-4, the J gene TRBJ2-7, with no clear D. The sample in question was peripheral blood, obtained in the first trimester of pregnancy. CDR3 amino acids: CASSMGTLSSYEQYF. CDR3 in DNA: TGTGCCAGCAGCATGGGCACCTTGAGCTCCTACGAGCAGTACTTC.